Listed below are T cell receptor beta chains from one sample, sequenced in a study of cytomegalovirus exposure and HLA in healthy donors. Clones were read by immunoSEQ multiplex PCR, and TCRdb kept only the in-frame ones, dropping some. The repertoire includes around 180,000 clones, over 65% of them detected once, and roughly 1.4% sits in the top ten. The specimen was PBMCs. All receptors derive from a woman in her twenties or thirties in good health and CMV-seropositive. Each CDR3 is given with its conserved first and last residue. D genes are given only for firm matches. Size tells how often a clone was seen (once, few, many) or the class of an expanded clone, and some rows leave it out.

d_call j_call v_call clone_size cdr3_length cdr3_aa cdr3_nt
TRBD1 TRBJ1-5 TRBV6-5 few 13 CASKQGAGQPQHF TGTGCCAGCAAACAGGGGGCTGGGCAGCCCCAGCATTTT
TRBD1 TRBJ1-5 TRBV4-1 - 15 CASSQLTGGIQPQHF TGCGCCAGCAGCCAGCTAACAGGGGGCATCCAGCCCCAGCATTTT
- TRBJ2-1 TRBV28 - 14 CASSLARGAMKQFF TGTGCCAGCAGTTTGGCTCGGGGAGCGATGAAGCAGTTCTTC
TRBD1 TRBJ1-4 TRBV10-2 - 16 CASSESGTGGGEKLFF TGCGCCAGCAGTGAGTCGGGTACAGGGGGAGGTGAAAAACTGTTTTTT
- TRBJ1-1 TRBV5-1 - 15 CASQRGGDVNTEAFF TGCGCCAGTCAACGTGGGGGGGACGTGAACACTGAAGCTTTCTTT
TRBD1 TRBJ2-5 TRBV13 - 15 CASSGTTGGLETQYF TGTGCCAGCAGCGGTACCACAGGGGGTCTGGAGACCCAGTACTTC
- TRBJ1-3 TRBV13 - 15 CASSSWGEVGNTIYF TGTGCCAGCAGCTCCTGGGGGGAGGTTGGAAACACCATATATTTT
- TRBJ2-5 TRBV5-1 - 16 CASSAGTGVPRETQYF TGCGCCAGCAGCGCAGGTACAGGAGTACCTAGGGAGACCCAGTACTTC
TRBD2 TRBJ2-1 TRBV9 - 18 CASSVEGLAGTSYNEQFF TGTGCCAGCAGCGTAGAGGGACTAGCGGGGACTTCCTACAATGAGCAGTTCTTC
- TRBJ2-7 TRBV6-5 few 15 CASSPSSGVSYEQYF TGTGCCAGCAGCCCAAGTAGCGGAGTTTCCTACGAGCAGTACTTC
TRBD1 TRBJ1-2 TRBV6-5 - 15 CASSSTGTDYYGYTF TGTGCCAGCAGTTCTACCGGGACAGACTATTATGGCTACACCTTC
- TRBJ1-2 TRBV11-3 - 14 CASSLQSADYGYTF TGTGCCAGCAGCTTACAGTCCGCCGACTATGGCTACACCTTC
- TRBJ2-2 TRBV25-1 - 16 CASSEYPGAGTGELFF TGTGCCAGCAGTGAATATCCAGGGGCTGGCACCGGGGAGCTGTTTTTT
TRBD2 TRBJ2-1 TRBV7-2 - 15 CASSPGTSGYNEQFF TGTGCCAGCAGCCCCGGGACTAGCGGTTACAATGAGCAGTTCTTC
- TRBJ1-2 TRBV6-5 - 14 CASRGPIRTYGYTF TGTGCCAGCAGGGGGCCTATACGGACCTATGGCTACACCTTC
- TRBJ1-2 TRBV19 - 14 CASSIGQSVYGYTF TGTGCCAGTAGTATCGGACAGAGCGTCTATGGCTACACCTTC
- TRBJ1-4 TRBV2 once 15 CASSEASRGGEKLFF TGTGCCAGCAGTGAAGCGTCAAGGGGGGGGGAAAAACTGTTTTTT
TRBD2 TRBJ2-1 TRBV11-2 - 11 CASSAGGIQFF TGTGCCAGCAGCGCCGGGGGGATCCAGTTCTTC
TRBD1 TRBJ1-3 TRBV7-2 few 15 CASSPARQGRNTIYF TGTGCCAGCAGCCCAGCCCGACAGGGGAGAAACACCATATATTTT
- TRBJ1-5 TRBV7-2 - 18 CASSSARRADYSNQPQHF TGTGCCAGCAGCTCCGCTCGGAGGGCCGACTATAGCAATCAGCCCCAGCATTTT
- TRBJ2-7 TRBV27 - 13 CASSFPGWNEQYF TGTGCCAGCAGTTTCCCAGGGTGGAACGAGCAGTACTTC